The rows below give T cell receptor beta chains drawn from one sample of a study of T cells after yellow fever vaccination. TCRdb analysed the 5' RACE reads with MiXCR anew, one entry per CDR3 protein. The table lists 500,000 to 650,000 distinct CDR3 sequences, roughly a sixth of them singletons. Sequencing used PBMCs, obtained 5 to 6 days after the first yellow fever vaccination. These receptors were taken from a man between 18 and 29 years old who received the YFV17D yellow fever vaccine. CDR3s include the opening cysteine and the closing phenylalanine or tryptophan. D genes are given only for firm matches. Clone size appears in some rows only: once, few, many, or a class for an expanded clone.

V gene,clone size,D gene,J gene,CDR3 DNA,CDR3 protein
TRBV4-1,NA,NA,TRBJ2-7,TGCGCCAGCAGCCAAGACTCCAGGGAAGCCTACGAGCAGTACTTC,CASSQDSREAYEQYF
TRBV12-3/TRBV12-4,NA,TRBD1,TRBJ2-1,TGTGCCAGCACATGGGACAGTTACAATGAGCAGTTCTTC,CASTWDSYNEQFF
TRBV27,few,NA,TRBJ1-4,TGTGCCAGCAGTTTCCTCCTGGGGTGGGAAAAACTGTTTTTT,CASSFLLGWEKLFF
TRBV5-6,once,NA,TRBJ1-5,TGTGCCAGCAGCCGAGCTCCGGGCCACCAGCCCCAGCATTTT,CASSRAPGHQPQHF
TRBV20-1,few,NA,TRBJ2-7,TGCAGTGCTAGAGGTTCCGGCGTTCTCGAGCAGTACTTC,CSARGSGVLEQYF
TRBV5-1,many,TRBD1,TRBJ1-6,TGCGCCAGCAGCAGGGACAGGGGGGGGTCACCCCTCCACTTT,CASSRDRGGSPLHF
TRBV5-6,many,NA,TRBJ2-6,TGTGCCAGCAGCTTGGGGACCTCTGGGGCCAACGTCCTGACTTTC,CASSLGTSGANVLTF
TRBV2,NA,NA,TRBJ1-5,TGTGCCAGCAGTGAAACCCTCGGGGGGGGGAGCAATCAGCCCCAGCATTTT,CASSETLGGGSNQPQHF
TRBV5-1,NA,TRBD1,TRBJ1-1,TGCGCCAGCCATAACCCGGGACAGAGGGACACTGAAGCTTTCTTT,CASHNPGQRDTEAFF
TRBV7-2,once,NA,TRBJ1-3,TGTGCCAGCAGCTTTGAATCCGGAAACACCATATATTTT,CASSFESGNTIYF
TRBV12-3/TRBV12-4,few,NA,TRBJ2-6,TGTGCCACCAAGGAAGAGTTGGGCGGCAGCTCTGGGGCCAACGTCCTGACTTTC,CATKEELGGSSGANVLTF
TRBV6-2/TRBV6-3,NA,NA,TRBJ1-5,TGTGCCCTCCATCAGCCCCAGCATTTT,CALHQPQHF
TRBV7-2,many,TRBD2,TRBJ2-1,TGTGCCAGCAGCTTTAGCGGGGGGGCCAATGAGCAGTTCTTC,CASSFSGGANEQFF
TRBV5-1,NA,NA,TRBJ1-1,TGCGCCAGCAGCTTGGCCAAGCTAAACACTGAAGCTTTCTTT,CASSLAKLNTEAFF
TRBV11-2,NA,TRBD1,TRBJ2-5,TGTGCCAGCAGCTTAGAAGGACAGGGGTTGGGAATGACTGAGACCCAGTACTTC,CASSLEGQGLGMTETQYF
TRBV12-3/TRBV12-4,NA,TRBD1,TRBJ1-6,TGTGCCAGCAGCAAACTACCGGGACAGATCCTACGTTCACCCCTCCACTTT,CASSKLPGQILRSPLHF
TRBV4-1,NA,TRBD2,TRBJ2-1,TGCCCCAGCAGCCCCCTGGCGGGGGGACTGGATGATGAGCAGTTCTTC,CPSSPLAGGLDDEQFF
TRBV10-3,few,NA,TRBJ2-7,TGTGCCATCAGTGAGTTGGAGACCTACGAGCAGTACTTC,CAISELETYEQYF
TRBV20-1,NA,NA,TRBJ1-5,TGCAGTGCTAGAGATCAGAGGGGTACAGGCAATCAGCCCCAGCATTTT,CSARDQRGTGNQPQHF
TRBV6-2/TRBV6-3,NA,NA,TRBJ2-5,TGTGCCAGCAGCTACAGGGTTCGAGAGACCCAGTACTTC,CASSYRVRETQYF
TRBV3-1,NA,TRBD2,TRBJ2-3,TGTGCCAGCAGCCAATGGGCTGGGACTACCGCAGATACGCAGTATTTT,CASSQWAGTTADTQYF
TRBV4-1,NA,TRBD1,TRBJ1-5,TGCGCCAGCAGGGAGGGGGCAGGGCGCGGGCAGCCCCAGCATTTT,CASREGAGRGQPQHF
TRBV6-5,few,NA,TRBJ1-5,TGTGCCAGCAGTTACTCGATTCAGGCCGGTCAGCCCCAGCATTTT,CASSYSIQAGQPQHF
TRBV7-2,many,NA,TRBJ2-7,TGTGCCAGCAGCTTAACATCTAGTGCCGGGCAGTACTTC,CASSLTSSAGQYF
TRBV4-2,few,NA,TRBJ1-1,TGTGCCAGCAGCCGCCCGCCAGAGAACACTGAAGCTTTCTTT,CASSRPPENTEAFF
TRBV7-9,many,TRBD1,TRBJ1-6,TGTGCCAGCAGCCAAGACAGGGGGCGCCATTCACCCCTCCACTTT,CASSQDRGRHSPLHF
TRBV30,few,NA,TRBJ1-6,TGTGCCTGGAGTGTCGGCGGGGATTCACCCCTCCACTTT,CAWSVGGDSPLHF
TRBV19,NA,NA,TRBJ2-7,TGTGCCAGTAGTATGGGCAAAGCCTACGAGCAGTACTTC,CASSMGKAYEQYF
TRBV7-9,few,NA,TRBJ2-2,TGTGCCAGCAGCCGCCTTAAGGGCACCGGGGAGCTGTTTTTT,CASSRLKGTGELFF
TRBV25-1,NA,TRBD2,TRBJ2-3,TGTGCCAGCAGTGAATTTAGCGGGGGTTTCACAGATACGCAGTATTTT,CASSEFSGGFTDTQYF
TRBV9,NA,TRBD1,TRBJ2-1,TGTGCCAGCAGCGGAACAGGGGGAGAGCAGTTCTTC,CASSGTGGEQFF
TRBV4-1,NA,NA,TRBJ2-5,TGCGCCAGCAGCCGCCGGGATTCCTCGATAGAGACCCAGTACTTC,CASSRRDSSIETQYF
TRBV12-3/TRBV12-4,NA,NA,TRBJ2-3,TGTGCCAGCAGTTTGGGGGTGACGCAGTATTTT,CASSLGVTQYF
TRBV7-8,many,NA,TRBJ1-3,TGTGCCAGCAGCATTTTTCAAGGGGGTTTTGCTGGAAACACCATATATTTT,CASSIFQGGFAGNTIYF
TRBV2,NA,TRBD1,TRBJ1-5,TGTGCCACCAAGGACAGGGGATCTCAGCCCCAGCATTTT,CATKDRGSQPQHF
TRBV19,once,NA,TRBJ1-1,TGTGCCAGTAGTATGGGCACCTTGAACACTGAAGCTTTCTTT,CASSMGTLNTEAFF
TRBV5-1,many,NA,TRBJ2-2,TGCGCCAGCAGCTTGAGTCTCACCGGGGAGCTGTTTTTT,CASSLSLTGELFF
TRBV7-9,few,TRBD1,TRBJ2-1,TGTGCCAGCAGCGATATCCGTTGGACAGGGGCAGGGAGCGAGCAGTTCTTC,CASSDIRWTGAGSEQFF
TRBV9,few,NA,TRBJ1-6,TGTGCCAGCAGCGTGGCAGGGCTTTCACCCCTCCACTTT,CASSVAGLSPLHF
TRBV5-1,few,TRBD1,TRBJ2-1,TGCGCCAGCAGCACAAACAGGGGTGTGAATGAGCAGTTCTTC,CASSTNRGVNEQFF
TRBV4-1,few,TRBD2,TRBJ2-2,TGCGCCAGCAGCCAAGAGGGAAGTGCCTCTGGGCGGGGGGCCCAATGGACCGGGGAGCTGTTTTTT,CASSQEGSASGRGAQWTGELFF
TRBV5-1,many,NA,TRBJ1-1,TGCGCCAGCAGCTTTGACACACTGAACACTGAAGCTTTCTTT,CASSFDTLNTEAFF
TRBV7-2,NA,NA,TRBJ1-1,TGTGCCAGCAGCGACTTTCAGGGCGAGAAAGCTTTCTTT,CASSDFQGEKAFF
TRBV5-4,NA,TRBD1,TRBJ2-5,TGTGCCAGCAGCTGGGGGGGACAGGGACAGCAAGAGACCCAGTACTTC,CASSWGGQGQQETQYF
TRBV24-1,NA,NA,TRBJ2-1,TGTGCCACCAGTGATTTGGGATCCCGGGAGAATGAGCAGTTCTTC,CATSDLGSRENEQFF
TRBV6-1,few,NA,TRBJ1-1,TGTGCCAGCAGTCATGCCCGGGCCCAGAACACTGAAGCTTTCTTT,CASSHARAQNTEAFF
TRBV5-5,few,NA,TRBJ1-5,TGTGCCAGCAGCCCCGCCTGGAATCAGCCCCAGCATTTT,CASSPAWNQPQHF
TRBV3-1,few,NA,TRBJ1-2,TGTGCCAGCAGCCAATTTACAGAAGCTAACTATGGCTACACCTTC,CASSQFTEANYGYTF
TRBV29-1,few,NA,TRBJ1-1,TGCAGCGTTGTTAGGGGCGCGGAGACTGAAGCTTTCTTT,CSVVRGAETEAFF
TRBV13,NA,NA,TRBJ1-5,TGTGCCAGCAGCTCACAGGGAGTCGGGCCCCAGCATTTT,CASSSQGVGPQHF
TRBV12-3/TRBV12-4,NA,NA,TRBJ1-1,TGTGCCAGCGGGGTAATTAACACTGAAGCTTTCTTT,CASGVINTEAFF
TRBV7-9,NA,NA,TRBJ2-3,TGTGCCAGCAGCTTAGAAGTTGGTCGAGATACGCAGTATTTT,CASSLEVGRDTQYF
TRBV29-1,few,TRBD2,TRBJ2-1,TGCAGCGTTGAAGAGGAGACTAGCGGGAGCTCCTACAATGAGCAGTTCTTC,CSVEEETSGSSYNEQFF
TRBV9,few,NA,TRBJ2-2,TGTGCCAGCAGCGTAGATCCGATTAACACCGGGGAGCTGTTTTTT,CASSVDPINTGELFF
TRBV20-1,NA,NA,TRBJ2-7,TGCAGTGCTAGAGAAAGGCAAAGCGTCGAGCAGTACTTC,CSARERQSVEQYF
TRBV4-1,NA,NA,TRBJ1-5,TGCGCCAGCAGCCAGAGGGGCGGGATAAATCAGCCCCAGCATTTT,CASSQRGGINQPQHF
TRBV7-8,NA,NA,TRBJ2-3,TGTGCCAGCAGCTTAGGAAACCTGACTGCTAGCACAGATACGCAGTATTTT,CASSLGNLTASTDTQYF